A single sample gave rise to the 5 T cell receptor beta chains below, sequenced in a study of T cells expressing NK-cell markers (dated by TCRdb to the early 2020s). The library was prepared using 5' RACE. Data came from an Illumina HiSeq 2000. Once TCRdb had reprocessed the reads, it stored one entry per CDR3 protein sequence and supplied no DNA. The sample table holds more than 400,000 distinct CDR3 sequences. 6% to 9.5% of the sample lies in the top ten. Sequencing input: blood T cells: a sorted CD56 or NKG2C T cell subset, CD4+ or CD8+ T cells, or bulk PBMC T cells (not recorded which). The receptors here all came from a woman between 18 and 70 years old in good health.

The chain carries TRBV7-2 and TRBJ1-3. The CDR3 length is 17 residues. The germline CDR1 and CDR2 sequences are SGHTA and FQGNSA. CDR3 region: CASSLRNSEVTGNTIYF.

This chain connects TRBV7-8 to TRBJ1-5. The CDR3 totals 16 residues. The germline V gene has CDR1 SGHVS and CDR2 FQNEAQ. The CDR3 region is CATQEGDGGRRQPQHF.

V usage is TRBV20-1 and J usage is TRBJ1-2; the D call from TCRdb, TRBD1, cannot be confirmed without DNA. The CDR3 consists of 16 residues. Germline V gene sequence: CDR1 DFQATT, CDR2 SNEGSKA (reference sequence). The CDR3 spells CSAVPGQGLFVYGYTF.

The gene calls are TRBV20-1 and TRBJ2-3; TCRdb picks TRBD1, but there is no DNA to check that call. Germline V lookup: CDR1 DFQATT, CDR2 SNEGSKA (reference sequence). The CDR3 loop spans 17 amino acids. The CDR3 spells CSARSENRDRLTDTQYF.

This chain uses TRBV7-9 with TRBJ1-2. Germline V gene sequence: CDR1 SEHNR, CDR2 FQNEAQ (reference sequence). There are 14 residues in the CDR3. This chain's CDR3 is CASSLTGSHRGYTF.